This entry lists 32 T cell receptor beta chains sequenced from one sample in a study of regulatory T cells in long-lasting Graves disease. In building TCR beta libraries, iRepertoire HTBI primers were used together with Arm-PCR of CDR3 regions. TCRdb called the multiplex PCR reads again in MiXCR, with one record for every CDR3 protein. The sample has fewer than 650,000 distinct CDR3 sequences; 15% to 20% are singletons. Stated time point: newly diagnosed GD, antithyroid drugs for less than 3 months. From RNA extracted from PBMCs, the TCR library was made. These data were also reused for a study on T cells in Graves' hyperthyroidism and ophthalmopathy.

This material consisted of peripheral blood mononuclear cells (PBMCs), taken at new diagnosis, from a patient treated with antithyroid drugs. The receptors here all came from a woman aged 30 to 39 with Graves disease.

This rearrangement joins TRBV24-1 to TRBJ2-3; TRBD1 agrees at 8 bases. Germline CDR1 is KGHDR and CDR2 is SFDVKD. V lost 6 bases to trimming and J lost 15 bases; unmatched junction nucleotides: 10. The CDR3 has 12 amino acids. The CDR3 protein is CATSKAGTGNYF. CDR3 nucleotides: TGTGCCACCAGTAAAGCCGGGACAGGTAATTATTTT.

This clonotype occurred many times. The V and J genes are TRBV7-2 and TRBJ2-3, with D tentatively TRBD2 (5 bases). CDR1 is SGHTA, CDR2 FQGNSA, per germline. CDR3 length: 14 amino acids. Trimming stripped 7 bases from V and 6 bases from J, with 17 bases between. The CDR3 bases are TGTGCCAGCACCTTGACTGGCTGGAGGGATACGCAGTATTTT. Amino acids: CASTLTGWRDTQYF.

Only a few counts were recorded for this clonotype. The junction differs from germline at one of its ends, possibly a read error. The chain uses TRBV7-3 and TRBJ2-3; 9 bases fit TRBD1. The germline V gene has CDR1 SGHTA and CDR2 FQGTGA. The CDR3 is made up of 17 amino acids. This CDR3 is CARSLDGATGGTDTQYF. The CDR3 bases are TGTGCCCGCAGCTTAGATGGGGCGACAGGGGGTACAGATACGCAGTATTTT.

A few counts support this clonotype. The rearrangement joins TRBV7-3 to TRBJ2-1; D perhaps matches TRBD2 (5 bases). The CDR3 sequence is 15 residues long. V lost 5 bases to trimming and J lost 3 bases, with 14 bases between them. Germline V gives CDR1 SGHTA, CDR2 FQGTGA. This chain's CDR3 is CASSESRTHYNEQFF. CDR3 nucleotides: TGTGCCAGCAGCGAGTCGAGGACTCACTACAATGAGCAGTTCTTC.

The rearrangement uses TRBV6-1 and TRBJ1-1; possible D gene TRBD1, 6 bases. With 6 bases removed from V and 0 bases from J, the gap between germline ends came to 14 bases. CDR1 is MNHNS and CDR2 is SASEGT in the germline V gene. The CDR3 contains 15 residues. The CDR3 region has the DNA TGTGCCAGCAGCCAGAAACAGGGAATGAACACTGAAGCTTTCTTT. This translates into CASSQKQGMNTEAFF.

This clonotype was detected many times. V is TRBV20-1 and J is TRBJ1-5; tentative D call: TRBD1 (6 bases). V lost 7 bases, J lost 3 bases, and 13 bases lay in between. Per germline, CDR1 DFQATT and CDR2 SNEGSKA (reference sequence). This CDR3 is 13 amino acids long. The CDR3: CSVPTGLNQPQHF. CDR3 sequence (DNA): TGCAGTGTACCTACAGGGCTCAATCAGCCCCAGCATTTT.

This clonotype appeared once. The chain uses TRBV11-2 and TRBJ2-2; 7 bases are a match to TRBD1. V trimming: 4 bases; J trimming: 1 base; junction bases outside the gene matches: 6. Germline loops: CDR1 SGHAT, CDR2 FQNNGV. The CDR3 has 16 amino acids. Here the CDR3 reads CASSSGTAWNTGELFF. The DNA for the CDR3 is TGTGCCAGCAGCTCCGGGACAGCCTGGAACACCGGGGAGCTGTTTTTT.

This clonotype was counted ten times or more. The V gene is TRBV25-1, the J gene TRBJ1-2; no clear D. V dropped 1 base and J dropped 0 bases, with 9 bases sitting between them. The CDR3 runs to 15 residues. CDR1 and CDR2 from the germline V gene are MGHDK and SYGVNS. The CDR3 coding sequence is TGTGCCAGCAGTGAATCCGCAGAAGCTAACTATGGCTACACCTTC. This codes for CASSESAEANYGYTF.

In its sample, this clonotype was seen many times. The V gene is TRBV12-3 or TRBV12-4, the J gene TRBJ2-3; 8 bases align to TRBD2. The CDR3 has 19 residues. J lost 2 bases, V lost 6 bases, and 19 bases had no gene match. CDR3 DNA sequence: TGTGCCAGCAGCCGCTTGCGGGTAGCGGGAACATGGGACACAGATACGCAGTATTTT. Its translation is CASSRLRVAGTWDTDTQYF.

This clonotype was seen at least ten times. The J gene is TRBJ1-1, the V gene TRBV3-1; D gene ambiguous. The CDR3 extends over 13 amino acids. Germline-derived CDR1 and CDR2 are LGHDT and YNNKEL (reference sequence). V was pared by 1 base and J by 5 bases, with 8 bases between. In DNA, the CDR3 is TGTGCCAGCAGCCAAGTGGAAAGGACTGAAGCTTTCTTT. It encodes CASSQVERTEAFF.

This clonotype has at least ten counts. The rearrangement links TRBV20-1 to TRBJ1-1; D is perhaps TRBD1 (6 bases). Germline V CDR1 and CDR2: DFQATT, SNEGSKA (reference sequence). V was trimmed by 3 bases and J by 3 bases, leaving 17 bases between them. The CDR3 runs to 15 residues. The CDR3 loop is CSARNLQGSDTEAFF. DNA for the CDR3: TGCAGTGCTAGGAATCTACAGGGCTCCGACACTGAAGCTTTCTTT.

This clonotype came up many times. The chain couples TRBV20-1 to TRBJ2-1; 13 nucleotides line up with TRBD2. V lost 6 bases, J lost 7 bases, and 6 bases stayed unmatched. This CDR3 is built from 14 residues. Germline V CDR1 and CDR2: DFQATT, SNEGSKA (reference sequence). The CDR3 DNA is TGCAGTGCAGGCGGGACTAGCGGGGCTAATGAGCAGTTCTTC. This gives the protein CSAGGTSGANEQFF.

In this sample, this clonotype turned up a few times. V and J are TRBV6-2 or TRBV6-3 and TRBJ1-4; maybe TRBD1 (5 bases). Per the germline V gene, CDR1 is MNHEY and CDR2 is SVGEGT. CDR3 length equals 16 residues. The V gene lost 3 bases and the J gene lost 3 bases, with 14 bases spanning the gap. CDR3 protein: CASSYIQGSANEKLFF. CDR3 DNA: TGTGCCAGCAGTTATATCCAGGGATCGGCTAATGAAAAACTGTTTTTT.

CDR3 DNA: TGTGCCAGCAGCCTCAAGGGGGGGTTGAGGTTCGATGGCTACACCTTC. It translates to CASSLKGGLRFDGYTF. This sequence joins TRBV6-1 and TRBJ1-2; perhaps TRBD1 as D (6 bases). From germline, CDR1 is MNHNS and CDR2 SASEGT. This CDR3 comprises 16 residues. The V end was cut by 6 bases, the J end by 6 bases, with 23 bases between.

Of note for this clonotype: A far larger clone is only one base removed, so a read error is likely. The gene calls are TRBV2 and TRBJ2-4; 13 bases agree with TRBD2. The junction had 14 bases not matched to a gene; V was cut back by 8 bases and J by 13 bases. Germline CDR1 SNHLY, CDR2 FYNNEI. CDR3 length: 15 residues. The CDR3 sequence: CASDGLAGVRNEQYF. The CDR3 region has the DNA TGTGCCAGCGACGGACTAGCGGGAGTCCGGAATGAGCAGTACTTC.

V and J are TRBV20-1 and TRBJ2-1, with TRBD2 identical over 7 bases. Germline V gene data show CDR1 as DFQATT and CDR2 as SNEGSKA (reference sequence). V lost 5 bases to trimming and J lost 0 bases; unmatched junction nucleotides: 7. The CDR3 is 15 amino acids. The CDR3 region has the DNA TGCAGTGCTCCTGGGGGGACTACCTCCTACAATGAGCAGTTCTTC. Protein: CSAPGGTTSYNEQFF.

As concerns this clonotype: The CDR3 ends on some other residue instead of the conserved phenylalanine or tryptophan, so this is likely a read error. CDR3 region: CASSFARFRGLVNTEAFL. As DNA, the CDR3 is TGTGCCAGCAGCTTCGCCCGCTTCAGGGGGCTAGTGAACACTGAAGCTTTCCTT. The chain recombines TRBV13 with TRBJ1-1; TRBD1 aligns across 8 bases. The CDR3 totals 18 residues. With 3 bases clipped from V and 0 bases from J, the junction kept 12 bases outside the gene matches. Germline CDR1 and CDR2: PRHDT and FYEKMQ (reference sequence).

This clonotype was detected many times. The V and J genes are TRBV3-1 and TRBJ1-2; D not resolved. The V gene lost 0 bases and the J gene lost 2 bases, with 7 bases spanning the gap. The CDR3 runs 14 residues. Germline CDR1 reads LGHDT; CDR2 reads YNNKEL (reference sequence). The CDR3 region has the DNA TGTGCCAGCAGCCAAGAGCGCGGCAACTATGGCTACACCTTC. Residues: CASSQERGNYGYTF.

The sample holds a few counts of this clonotype. This sequence joins TRBV7-3 and TRBJ1-1; perhaps TRBD1 as D (6 bases). The ends were cut back, 5 bases at V and 4 bases at J, with 14 bases in the middle. The CDR3 totals 14 residues. Germline V gene lookup returns CDR1 SGHTA and CDR2 FQGTGA. CDR3 loop: CASSRSRGSTEAFF. For the CDR3, the DNA is TGTGCCAGCAGCCGGTCGAGGGGGTCCACTGAAGCTTTCTTT. The full variable domain, completed using reference TRBV7-3 and TRBJ1-1, is GAGVSQTPSNKVTEKGKYVELRCDPISGHTALYWYRQSLGQGPEFLIYFQGTGAADDSGLPNDRFFAVRPEGSVSTLKIQRTERGDSAVYLCASSRSRGSTEAFFGQGTRLTVV.

This clonotype was detected ten times or more. The chain employs TRBV6-2 or TRBV6-3 and TRBJ1-2, with D possibly TRBD1 on 6 matching bases. The CDR3 covers 14 residues. The V end was cut by 6 bases, the J end by 8 bases, with 19 bases between. Germline CDR1 MNHEY, CDR2 SVGEGT. The chain's CDR3 is CASSYTPGGPGYTF. CDR3 in DNA: TGTGCCAGCAGCTATACGCCCGGGGGGCCCGGCTACACCTTC.

This clonotype has at least ten counts. The chain joins TRBV7-3 to TRBJ2-2; TRBD1 matches at 9 bases. The germline CDR1 and CDR2 sequences are SGHTA and FQGTGA. J gave up 6 bases and V 4 bases, and 9 bases lay outside the gene matches. The CDR3 is made up of 16 amino acids. This CDR3 reads CASSSPGQGSSGELFF. The CDR3 coding sequence is TGTGCCAGCAGCTCCCCGGGACAGGGATCCTCCGGGGAGCTGTTTTTT.

There are a few counts of this clonotype. The rearrangement links TRBV7-9 to TRBJ2-3; a weak D match, TRBD1 (5 bases). V was cut by 4 bases and J by 0 bases, with 11 bases left in between. Germline CDR1 is SEHNR and CDR2 is FQNEAQ (reference sequence). CDR3 length equals 15 residues. CDR3: CASSSTATSTDTQYF. Here the CDR3 DNA reads TGTGCCAGCAGCTCGACAGCAACTAGCACAGATACGCAGTATTTT.

In regard to this clonotype: A much larger clone lies one base from this, so it may be a read error. V is TRBV5-5 and J is TRBJ2-7, with TRBD1 as a possible D gene (5 bases). Germline V CDR1 and CDR2: SGHKS, YYEKEE (reference sequence). Trimming removed 2 bases from V and 0 bases from J, with 6 bases in between. This CDR3 contains 13 residues. The CDR3 protein is CASSFRVSYEQYF. In DNA form, the CDR3 reads TGTGCCAGCAGCTTCAGGGTCTCCTACGAGCAGTACTTC.

The sample holds many counts of this clonotype. The junction departs from germline at one end; a sequencing error may be responsible. The V call is TRBV27, the J call TRBJ2-1; 8 nucleotides align to TRBD2. This CDR3 contains 11 residues. CDR1 is MNHEY and CDR2 is SMNVEV in the germline V gene (reference sequence). CDR3 coding DNA: TGCGCCAGCGGGGGTTACAATGAGCAGTTCTTC. It translates to CASGGYNEQFF.

The J gene is TRBJ2-5, the V gene TRBV6-5, with a tentative D call TRBD1 (5 bases). Trimming cost V 2 bases and J 3 bases, with 13 bases left between them. This CDR3 is 15 amino acids long. The germline V gene has CDR1 MNHEY and CDR2 SVGAGI. The CDR3 loop reads CASSYRAPREETQYF. In DNA form, the CDR3 reads TGTGCCAGCAGTTACCGGGCACCCAGGGAAGAGACCCAGTACTTC.

The J gene is TRBJ1-2, the V gene TRBV6-1, with 9 bases identical to TRBD1. This CDR3 comprises 16 residues. Germline V lookup: CDR1 MNHNS, CDR2 SASEGT. The ends lost 0 bases at V and 3 bases at J; junction bases unmatched: 5. Written as DNA, the CDR3 is TGTGCCAGCAGTGAAGCGGGGACAGGGCCTTACTATGGCTACACCTTC. It encodes CASSEAGTGPYYGYTF.

This clonotype came up many times. The J gene is TRBJ1-1, the V gene TRBV7-9; 10 bases fit TRBD1. Germline CDR1 and CDR2: SEHNR and FQNEAQ (reference sequence). This CDR3 contains 15 residues. Unmatched junction bases numbered 9, after V lost 5 bases and J lost 6 bases. CDR3 residues: CASSLPTGGLAEAFF. DNA of the CDR3: TGTGCCAGCAGCCTCCCGACAGGGGGCCTGGCTGAAGCTTTCTTT.

Only a few counts were recorded for this clonotype. The V call is TRBV30, the J call TRBJ1-1; D remains unclear. The CDR3 covers 17 residues. Germline lookup yields CDR1 GTSNPN and CDR2 SVGIG (reference sequence). Trimming pared 3 bases from V and 2 bases from J, leaving 22 bases between. The CDR3 region is CAWSGTKGRDLNTEAFF. In nucleotides, the CDR3 is TGTGCCTGGAGCGGTACCAAAGGGCGGGATCTCAACACTGAAGCTTTCTTT.

This sequence joins TRBV4-2 and TRBJ2-3, with a possible D match to TRBD2 (6 bases). The CDR3 consists of 15 residues. The V and J ends lost 8 bases and 3 bases respectively, with 18 bases between them. Germline lookup yields CDR1 LGHNA and CDR2 YNFKEQ. The CDR3 DNA is TGTGCCAGCTCTCCGAGGAGGGCCGGTACAGATACGCAGTATTTT. The encoded protein is CASSPRRAGTDTQYF.

The table lists this clonotype with a few counts. The chain links TRBV12-3 or TRBV12-4 to TRBJ1-2; no reliable D call. The V end was cut by 2 bases, the J end by 4 bases, with 14 bases between. This CDR3 region has 15 residues. CDR3 sequence: CASSLSYDPPYGYTF. CDR3 DNA: TGTGCCAGCAGTTTATCCTACGATCCCCCCTATGGCTACACCTTC.

This clonotype showed up many times. The chain combines TRBV7-3 with TRBJ2-1; the match to TRBD2 covers 10 bases. V shed 4 bases, J shed 2 bases, and the junction held 2 bases outside the gene matches. Germline V gives CDR1 SGHTA, CDR2 FQGTGA. CDR3 length: 15 residues. The DNA for the CDR3 is TGTGCCAGCAGCTACCTAGCGGGGGCCTACAATGAGCAGTTCTTC. Residues: CASSYLAGAYNEQFF.

CDR3 in amino acids: CAWSVGGSVRARQETQYF. The CDR3 DNA is TGTGCCTGGAGCGTAGGGGGATCGGTCAGGGCAAGACAAGAGACCCAGTACTTC. This chain joins TRBV30 and TRBJ2-5; D perhaps matches TRBD1 (6 bases). Deletions cut 3 bases from V and 2 bases from J, with 25 bases between. Germline loops: CDR1 GTSNPN, CDR2 SVGIG (reference sequence). This CDR3 has 18 amino acids.